The clone carrying this T cell receptor beta chain was seen a few times. Its antigen is not identified. In TCRdb, the RT-PCR reads were re-called with MiXCR into one record per CDR3 protein. In the table there are roughly 700,000 distinct CDR3 sequences, approximately 13% of which are singletons. The entry originates in a study of response to subunit inactivated influenza vaccine. Findings and caveats of the study: That few new T cells are recruited by each seasonal influenza vaccination was the authors' suggestion.

CDR3 size: 14 residues. CDR1 is SGHRS and CDR2 is YFSETQ in the germline V gene. J lost 7 bases, V lost 3 bases, and 8 bases had no gene match. This clonotype originated in a man in his fifties who received an inactivated influenza vaccine. The sample consisted of PBMCs from blood, taken less than 15 days before vaccination. The chain joins TRBV5-1 to TRBJ1-2; 8 nucleotides match TRBD1. This CDR3 is CASSSDRGWGGYTF. The CDR3 DNA sequence: TGCGCCAGCAGCTCCGACAGGGGCTGGGGTGGCTACACCTTC.